This entry features one T cell receptor beta chain sequence. The antigen is undetermined. The sample originates from a study of glioma-infiltrating T cells after dendritic cell vaccination. Study observations and caveats: TCR clonality showed no direct relationship with survival.

Germline CDR1 reads MDHEN; CDR2 reads SYDVKM. The V end lost 3 bases, the J end lost 2 bases, and 11 bases lay between the germline ends. CDR3 length: 15 residues. No glioblastoma patient carried an isocitrate dehydrogenase mutation. Measured with immunoSEQ multiplex PCR; TCRdb has only the in-frame clones, and not every one. The table records approximately 3,800 clones, about 93% of them present only once. The sample consisted of blood, taken before dendritic cell vaccination. The chain couples TRBV28 to TRBJ1-5; D gene uncertain. The origin of this receptor is a human donor with glioblastoma. The CDR3 region has the DNA TGTGCCAGCAGTTTGCCAAACGAGGGCAATCAGCCCCAGCATTTT. Its translation: CASSLPNEGNQPQHF. Full variable domain (missing parts from reference TRBV28 and TRBJ1-5): DVKVTQSSRYLVKRTGEKVFLECVQDMDHENMFWYRQDPGLGLRLIYFSYDVKMKEKGDIPEGYSVSREKKERFSLILESASTNQTSMYLCASSLPNEGNQPQHFGDGTRLSIL.